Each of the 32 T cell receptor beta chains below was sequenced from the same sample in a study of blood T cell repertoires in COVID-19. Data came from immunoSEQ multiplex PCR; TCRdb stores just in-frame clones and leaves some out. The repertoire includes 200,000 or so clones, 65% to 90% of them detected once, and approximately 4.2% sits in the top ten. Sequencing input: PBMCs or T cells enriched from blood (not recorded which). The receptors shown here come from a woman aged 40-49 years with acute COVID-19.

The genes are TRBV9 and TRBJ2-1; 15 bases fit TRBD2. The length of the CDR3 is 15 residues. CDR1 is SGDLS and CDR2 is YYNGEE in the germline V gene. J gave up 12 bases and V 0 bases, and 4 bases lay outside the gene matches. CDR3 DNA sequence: TGTGCCAGCAGCGTAGTGGGGACTAGCGGGAGGACGCAGTTCTTC. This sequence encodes CASSVVGTSGRTQFF.

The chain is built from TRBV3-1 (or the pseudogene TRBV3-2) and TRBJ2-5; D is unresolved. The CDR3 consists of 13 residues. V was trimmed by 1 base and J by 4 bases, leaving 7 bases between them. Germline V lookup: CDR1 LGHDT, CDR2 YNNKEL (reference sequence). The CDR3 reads CASSQVHGETQYF. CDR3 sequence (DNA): TGTGCCAGCAGCCAAGTACATGGAGAGACCCAGTACTTC.

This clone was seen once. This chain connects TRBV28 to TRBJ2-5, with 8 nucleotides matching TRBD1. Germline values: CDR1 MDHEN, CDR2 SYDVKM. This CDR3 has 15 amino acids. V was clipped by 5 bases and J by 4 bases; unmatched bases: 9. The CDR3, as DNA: TGTGCCAGCAGTCCCTCGACAGGGGTCAGAGAGACCCAGTACTTC. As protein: CASSPSTGVRETQYF.

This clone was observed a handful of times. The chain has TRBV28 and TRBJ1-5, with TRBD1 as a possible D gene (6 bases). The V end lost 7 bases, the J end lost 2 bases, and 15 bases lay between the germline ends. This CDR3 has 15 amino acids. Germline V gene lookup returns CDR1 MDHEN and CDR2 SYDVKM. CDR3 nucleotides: TGTGCCAGCACCCCAGACAGGCGAGGCAATCAGCCCCAGCATTTT. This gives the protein CASTPDRRGNQPQHF.

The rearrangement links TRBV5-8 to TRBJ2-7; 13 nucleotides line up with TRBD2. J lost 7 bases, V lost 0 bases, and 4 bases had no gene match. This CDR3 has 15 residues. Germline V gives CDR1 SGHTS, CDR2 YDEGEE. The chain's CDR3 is CASSLGTSGRGEQYF. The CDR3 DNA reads TGTGCCAGCAGCTTGGGGACTAGCGGGAGAGGGGAGCAGTACTTC.

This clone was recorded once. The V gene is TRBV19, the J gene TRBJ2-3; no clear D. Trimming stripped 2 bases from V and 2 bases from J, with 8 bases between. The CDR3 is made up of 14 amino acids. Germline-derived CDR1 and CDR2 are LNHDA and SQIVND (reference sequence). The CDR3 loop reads CASSILQATDTQYF. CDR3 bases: TGTGCCAGTAGTATACTCCAGGCCACAGATACGCAGTATTTT. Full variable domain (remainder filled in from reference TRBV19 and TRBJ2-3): DGGITQSPKYLFRKEGQNVTLSCEQNLNHDAMYWYRQDPGQGLRLIYYSQIVNDFQKGDIAEGYSVSREKKESFPLTVTSAQKNPTAFYLCASSILQATDTQYFGPGTRLTVL.

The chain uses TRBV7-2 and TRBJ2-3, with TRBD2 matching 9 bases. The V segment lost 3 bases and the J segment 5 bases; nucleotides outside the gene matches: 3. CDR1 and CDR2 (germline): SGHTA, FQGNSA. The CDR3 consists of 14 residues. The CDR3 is CASSFSGGRDTQYF. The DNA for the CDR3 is TGTGCCAGCAGCTTTAGCGGGGGTAGAGATACGCAGTATTTT.

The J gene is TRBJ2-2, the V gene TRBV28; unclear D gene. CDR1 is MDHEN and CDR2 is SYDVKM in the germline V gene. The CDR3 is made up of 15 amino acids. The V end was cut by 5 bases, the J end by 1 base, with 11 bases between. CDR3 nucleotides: TGTGCCAGCAGTCCAAGTGAGCGGAACACCGGGGAGCTGTTTTTT. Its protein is CASSPSERNTGELFF.

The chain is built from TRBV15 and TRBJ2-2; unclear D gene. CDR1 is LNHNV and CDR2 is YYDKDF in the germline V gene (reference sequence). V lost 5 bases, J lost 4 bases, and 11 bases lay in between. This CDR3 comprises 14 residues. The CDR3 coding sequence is TGTGCCACCAGCCTAGATTGGCGCACCGGGGAGCTGTTTTTT. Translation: CATSLDWRTGELFF.

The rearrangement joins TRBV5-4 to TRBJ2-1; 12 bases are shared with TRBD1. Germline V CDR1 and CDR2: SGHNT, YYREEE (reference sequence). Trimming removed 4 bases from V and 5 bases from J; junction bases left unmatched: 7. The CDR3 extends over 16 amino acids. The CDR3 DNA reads TGTGCCAGCAGCCCAGGGACAGGGGGCTTCCACAATGAGCAGTTCTTC. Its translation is CASSPGTGGFHNEQFF.

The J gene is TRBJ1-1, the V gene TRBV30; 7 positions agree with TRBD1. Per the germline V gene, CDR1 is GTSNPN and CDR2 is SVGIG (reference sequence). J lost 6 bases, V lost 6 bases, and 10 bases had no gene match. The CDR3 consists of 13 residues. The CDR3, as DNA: TGTGCCTGTATCGGGACAGCTCTCTCTGAAGCTTTCTTT. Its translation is CACIGTALSEAFF. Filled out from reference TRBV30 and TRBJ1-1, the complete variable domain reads SQTIHQWPATLVQPVGSPLSLECTVEGTSNPNLYWYRQAAGRGLQLLFYSVGIGQISSEVPQNLSASRPQDRQFILSSKKLLLSDSGFYLCACIGTALSEAFFGQGTRLTVV.

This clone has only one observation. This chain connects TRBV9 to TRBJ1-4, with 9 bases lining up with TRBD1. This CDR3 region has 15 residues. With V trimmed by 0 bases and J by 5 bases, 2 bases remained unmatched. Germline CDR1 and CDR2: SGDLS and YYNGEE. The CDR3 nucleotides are TGTGCCAGCAGCGTAGATGGGACAGGGAATGAAAAACTGTTTTTT. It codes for CASSVDGTGNEKLFF.

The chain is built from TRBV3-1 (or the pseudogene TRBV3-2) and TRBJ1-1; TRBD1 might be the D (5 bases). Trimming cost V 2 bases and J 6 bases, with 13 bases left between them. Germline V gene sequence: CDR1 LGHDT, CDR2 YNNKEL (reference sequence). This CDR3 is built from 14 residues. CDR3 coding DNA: TGTGCCAGCAGCCAAAGCCCGGGGGGGGCTGAAGCTTTCTTT. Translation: CASSQSPGGAEAFF.

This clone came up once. In DNA, the CDR3 is TGTGCCAGCAGCGTAGGGGCTAGCGGAAGCACAGATACGCAGTATTTT. Translation gives CASSVGASGSTDTQYF. The rearrangement joins TRBV9 to TRBJ2-3; 7 nucleotides agree with TRBD2. Germline lookup yields CDR1 SGDLS and CDR2 YYNGEE. The J segment lost 0 bases and the V segment lost 0 bases, leaving 4 bases of the junction unmatched. This CDR3 comprises 16 residues.

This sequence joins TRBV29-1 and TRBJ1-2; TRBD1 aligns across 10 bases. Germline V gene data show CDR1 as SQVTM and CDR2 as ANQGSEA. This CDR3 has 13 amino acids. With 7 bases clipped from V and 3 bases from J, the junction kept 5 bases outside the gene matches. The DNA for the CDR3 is TGCAGCGCTAGGACAGGGGGGTACTATGGCTACACCTTC. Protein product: CSARTGGYYGYTF. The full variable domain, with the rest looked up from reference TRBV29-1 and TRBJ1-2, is SAVISQKPSRDICQRGTSLTIQCQVDSQVTMMFWYRQQPGQSLTLIATANQGSEATYESGFVIDKFPISRPNLTFSTLTVSNMSPEDSSIYLCSARTGGYYGYTFGSGTRLTVV.

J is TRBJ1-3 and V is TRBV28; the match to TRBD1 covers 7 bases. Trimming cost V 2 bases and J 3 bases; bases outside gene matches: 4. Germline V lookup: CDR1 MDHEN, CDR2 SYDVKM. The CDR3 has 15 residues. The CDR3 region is CASSLQGGSGNTIYF. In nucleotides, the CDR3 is TGTGCCAGCAGTTTACAAGGGGGCAGTGGAAACACCATATATTTT.

The CDR3 DNA reads TGTGCCATCAGTGTTGGGACTTCTAATGAGCAGTTCTTC. Translated: CAISVGTSNEQFF. The chain employs TRBV10-3 and TRBJ2-1; a possible D gene is TRBD2 (6 bases). Trimming removed 4 bases at V and 7 bases at J, with 11 bases between. The CDR3 runs to 13 residues. Per germline, CDR1 ENHRY and CDR2 SYGVKD.

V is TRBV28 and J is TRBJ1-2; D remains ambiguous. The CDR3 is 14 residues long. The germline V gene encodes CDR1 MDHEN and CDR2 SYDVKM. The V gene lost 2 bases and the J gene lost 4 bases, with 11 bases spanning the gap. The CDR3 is CASSLLGSGYGYTF. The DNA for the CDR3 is TGTGCCAGCAGTTTACTCGGGAGCGGCTATGGCTACACCTTC.

CDR3: CASIGQHSNQPQHF. As DNA, the CDR3 is TGTGCCAGCATCGGACAACATAGCAATCAGCCCCAGCATTTT. The rearrangement uses TRBV21-1 and TRBJ1-5; no check of the table's D call, TRBD1, against the DNA was made. TRBV21-1 is given as a pseudogene. CDR3 length: 14 amino acids.

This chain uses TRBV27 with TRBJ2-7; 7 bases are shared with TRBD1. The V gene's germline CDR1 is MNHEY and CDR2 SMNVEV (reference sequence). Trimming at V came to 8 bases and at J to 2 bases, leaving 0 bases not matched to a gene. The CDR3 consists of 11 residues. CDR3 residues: CASGTAYEQYF. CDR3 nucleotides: TGTGCCAGCGGGACAGCCTACGAGCAGTACTTC.

CDR3 nucleotide sequence: TGTGCCACCAGCAGGGGTCAAGGGGATGGGACAGATACGCAGTATTTT. Translating it yields CATSRGQGDGTDTQYF. The rearrangement uses TRBV15 and TRBJ2-3; D might be TRBD1 (5 bases). CDR1 and CDR2 from the germline V gene are LNHNV and YYDKDF (reference sequence). V was cut by 3 bases and J by 3 bases, with 16 bases left in between. The CDR3 is made up of 16 amino acids.

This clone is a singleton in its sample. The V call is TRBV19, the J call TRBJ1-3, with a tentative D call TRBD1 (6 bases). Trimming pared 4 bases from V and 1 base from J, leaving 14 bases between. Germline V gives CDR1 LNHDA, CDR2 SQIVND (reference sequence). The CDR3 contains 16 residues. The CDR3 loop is CASSTQDSRSGNTIYF. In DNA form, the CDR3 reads TGTGCCAGTAGTACCCAGGACAGCCGATCTGGAAACACCATATATTTT.

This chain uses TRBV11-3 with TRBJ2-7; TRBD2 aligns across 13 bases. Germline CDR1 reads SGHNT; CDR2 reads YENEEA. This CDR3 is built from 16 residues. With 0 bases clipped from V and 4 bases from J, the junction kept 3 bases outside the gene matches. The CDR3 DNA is TGTGCCAGCAGCTTAGAGGTGGGACTAGCGGGGTACGAGCAGTACTTC. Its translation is CASSLEVGLAGYEQYF.

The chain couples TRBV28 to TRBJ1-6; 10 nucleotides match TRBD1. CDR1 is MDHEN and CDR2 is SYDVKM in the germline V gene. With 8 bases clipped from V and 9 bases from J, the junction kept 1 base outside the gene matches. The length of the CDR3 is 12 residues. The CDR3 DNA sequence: TGTGCCAGCCGGACAGGGGGTTCACCCCTCCACTTT. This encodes CASRTGGSPLHF.

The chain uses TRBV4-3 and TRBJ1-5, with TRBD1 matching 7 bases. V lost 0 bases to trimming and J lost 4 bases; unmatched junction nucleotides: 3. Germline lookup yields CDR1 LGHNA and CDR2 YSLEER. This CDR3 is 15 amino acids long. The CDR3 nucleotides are TGCGCCAGCAGCCAAGAGCGACAGGGTAATCAGCCCCAGCATTTT. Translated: CASSQERQGNQPQHF.

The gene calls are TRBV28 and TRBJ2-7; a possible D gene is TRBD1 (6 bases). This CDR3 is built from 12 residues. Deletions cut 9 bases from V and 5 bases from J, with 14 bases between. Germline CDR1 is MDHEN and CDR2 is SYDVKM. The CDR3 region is CASRQGSHEQYF. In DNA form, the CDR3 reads TGTGCCAGTCGGCAGGGGAGCCACGAGCAGTACTTC. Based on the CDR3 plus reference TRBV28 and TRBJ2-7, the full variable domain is DVKVTQSSRYLVKRTGEKVFLECVQDMDHENMFWYRQDPGLGLRLIYFSYDVKMKEKGDIPEGYSVSREKKERFSLILESASTNQTSMYLCASRQGSHEQYFGPGTRLTVT.

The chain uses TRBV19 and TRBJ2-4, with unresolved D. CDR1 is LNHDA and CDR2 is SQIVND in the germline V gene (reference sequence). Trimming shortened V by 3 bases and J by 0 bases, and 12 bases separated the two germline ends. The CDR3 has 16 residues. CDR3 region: CASSMGRLLAKNIQYF. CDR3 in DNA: TGTGCCAGTAGTATGGGCAGGCTATTAGCCAAAAACATTCAGTACTTC.

In DNA form, the CDR3 reads TGTGCCAGCAGGGGACAGGGGACGGTGGATACGCAGTATTTT. Translating it yields CASRGQGTVDTQYF. The chain carries TRBV28 and TRBJ2-3; 10 bases are a match to TRBD1. The germline gives CDR1 MDHEN, CDR2 SYDVKM. Trimming removed 6 bases from V and 6 bases from J; junction bases left unmatched: 6. CDR3 length: 14 residues.

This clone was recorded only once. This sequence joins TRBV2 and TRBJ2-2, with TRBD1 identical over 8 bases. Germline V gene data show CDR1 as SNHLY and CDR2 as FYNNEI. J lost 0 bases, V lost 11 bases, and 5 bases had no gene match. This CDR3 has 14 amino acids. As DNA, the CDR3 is TGTGCCGGAGGACAGGGCACGAACACCGGGGAGCTGTTTTTT. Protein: CAGGQGTNTGELFF.

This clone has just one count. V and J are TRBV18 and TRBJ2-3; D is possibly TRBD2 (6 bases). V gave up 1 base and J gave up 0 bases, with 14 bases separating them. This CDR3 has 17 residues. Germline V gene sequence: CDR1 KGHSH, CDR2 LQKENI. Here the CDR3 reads CASSPLRLATSTDTQYF. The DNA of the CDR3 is TGTGCCAGCTCACCACTTCGCCTAGCGACTAGCACAGATACGCAGTATTTT.

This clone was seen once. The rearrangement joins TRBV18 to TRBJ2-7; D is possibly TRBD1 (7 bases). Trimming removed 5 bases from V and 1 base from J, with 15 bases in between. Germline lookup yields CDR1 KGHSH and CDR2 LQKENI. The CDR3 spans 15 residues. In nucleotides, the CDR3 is TGTGCCAGCTCAACTACAGGGGAGGTTTCCTACGAGCAGTACTTC. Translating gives CASSTTGEVSYEQYF.

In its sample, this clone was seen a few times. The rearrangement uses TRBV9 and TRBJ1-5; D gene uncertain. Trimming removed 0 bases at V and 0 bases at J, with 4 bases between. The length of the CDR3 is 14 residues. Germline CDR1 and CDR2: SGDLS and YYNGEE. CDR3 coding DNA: TGTGCCAGCAGCGTAGACGGTAGCAATCAGCCCCAGCATTTT. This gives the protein CASSVDGSNQPQHF.